A selection of T cell receptor beta chains follows, all from one sample in a study of T cell changes during pregnancy in multiple sclerosis. Measured with immunoSEQ multiplex PCR; TCRdb has only the in-frame clones, and not every one. Among 25,000 to 40,000 clones listed, 89% were seen once. Sequenced material: CD8+ T cells from peripheral blood mononuclear cells, taken in the second trimester of pregnancy. Receptors originate from a female donor with multiple sclerosis, enrolled in a pregnancy study. CDR3s include the opening cysteine and the closing phenylalanine or tryptophan. A D gene is named only where the DNA matches it firmly. Clone size is not always given. Where it is, it says once, few, many or a class for expanded clones.

D gene	clone size	V gene	J gene	CDR3 protein	CDR3 DNA
TRBD1	NA	TRBV19	TRBJ2-4	CASSIEDRAENIQYF	TGTGCCAGTAGTATCGAGGACAGGGCTGAAAACATTCAGTACTTC
NA	NA	TRBV11-2	TRBJ2-3	CASSRPEGLRTDTQYF	TGTGCCAGCAGCCGCCCCGAGGGACTGCGCACAGATACGCAGTATTTT
NA	NA	TRBV13	TRBJ2-5	CASSLGRVLETQYF	TGTGCCAGCAGCTTAGGCCGAGTGCTAGAGACCCAGTACTTC
NA	NA	TRBV6-5	TRBJ2-7	CASSYPAAAEQYF	TGTGCCAGCAGTTATCCGGCGGCTGCCGAGCAGTACTTC
TRBD1	NA	TRBV28	TRBJ2-7	CASSWTGAYEQYF	TGTGCCAGCAGTTGGACAGGGGCCTACGAGCAGTACTTC
NA	once	TRBV14	TRBJ2-2	CASSQRIGDTGELFF	TGTGCCAGCAGCCAACGGATAGGGGACACCGGGGAGCTGTTTTTT
NA	NA	TRBV27	TRBJ1-5	CASSDRFLNQPQHF	TGTGCCAGCAGCGACAGATTTCTCAATCAGCCCCAGCATTTT
NA	NA	TRBV19	TRBJ1-5	CASGPPTGNQPQHF	TGTGCCAGTGGTCCTCCCACGGGCAATCAGCCCCAGCATTTT
TRBD2	NA	TRBV7-9	TRBJ2-3	CASSPKRLAGGTDTQYF	TGTGCCAGCAGCCCCAAGCGGCTAGCGGGAGGGACAGATACGCAGTATTTT
TRBD2	NA	TRBV29-1	TRBJ2-7	CSVTGTSLSEQYF	TGCAGCGTGACCGGGACTAGCTTAAGCGAGCAGTACTTC
NA	NA	TRBV30	TRBJ2-7	CAWSRQEVYEQYF	TGTGCCTGGAGTAGACAGGAAGTTTACGAGCAGTACTTC
NA	NA	TRBV4-3	TRBJ2-7	CASSQTDRTYEQYF	TGCGCCAGCAGCCAGACAGACCGAACCTACGAGCAGTACTTC
TRBD1	NA	TRBV5-6	TRBJ1-5	CASSSRTGTQPQHF	TGTGCCAGCAGCTCCCGGACAGGGACTCAGCCCCAGCATTTT
TRBD1	once	TRBV29-1	TRBJ2-7	CSVEGRGRVQYF	TGCAGCGTTGAAGGTAGGGGGCGGGTGCAGTACTTC
NA	once	TRBV5-1	TRBJ2-2	CASSLVGSGNTGELFF	TGCGCCAGCAGCTTGGTCGGTAGCGGCAACACCGGGGAGCTGTTTTTT